This T cell receptor (beta chain) was recorded in a study of cytomegalovirus exposure and HLA in healthy donors. From germline, CDR1 is SGHRS and CDR2 YFSETQ. CDR3 length: 13 residues. V lost 4 bases and J 3 bases, leaving 10 bases between the germline ends. General study results and limits: According to the study, roughly 160 TCR beta chains were cytomegalovirus-associated. While the bulk of TCR sequences proved rare, some public TCRs turned up in many donors.

Measured with immunoSEQ multiplex PCR; TCRdb has only the in-frame clones, and not every one. The sample holds 200,000 or so clones, approximately 80% seen once. As concerns this clone: The antigen remains unidentified.

The source material was PBMCs. This chain joins TRBV5-1 and TRBJ2-5; D perhaps matches TRBD1 (5 bases). The receptor comes from a man between 18 and 29 years old in good health and CMV-seropositive. The CDR3 loop is CASSVSGKETQYF. Here the CDR3 DNA reads TGCGCCAGCAGCGTATCAGGGAAAGAGACCCAGTACTTC.